This TCR beta chain was documented in a study of human T cells and chemical hapten exposure. This CDR3 contains 14 residues. In germline, CDR1 is SQVTM, CDR2 ANQGSEA. V was clipped by 6 bases and J by 2 bases; unmatched bases: 7. In TCRdb, the RACE reads were re-called with MiXCR into one record per CDR3 protein. The sample has around 75,000 distinct CDR3 sequences; about 11% are singletons. The table lists this clonotype with many counts. Time point here: patch test 1, 2 weeks after DPC sensitization. Treatment given: therapeutic diphenylcyclopropenone sensitization with weekly scalp DPC. The material was whole blood, obtained in connection with sensitization to the hapten diphenylcyclopropenone (DPC). The sequence was obtained from a woman aged 55 to 70 with alopecia areata. Some clones in this sample may be carry-over from other donors' samples. The rearrangement joins TRBV29-1 to TRBJ2-7, with 10 bases fitting TRBD1. The CDR3 DNA is TGCAGCGTAGGAGCCGGGACAGGGGCCTACGAGCAGTACTTC. Amino acids: CSVGAGTGAYEQYF.